Following are 12 T cell receptor beta chains from one sample sequenced in a study of blood T cell repertoires in COVID-19. Clones were sequenced by immunoSEQ multiplex PCR, and TCRdb holds only the in-frame ones, with some missing. This sample carries 230,000 or so clones, about 80% of them seen once, and the ten largest clones take 4% to 5.5%. The sample comprised peripheral blood. The receptors originated from a man in his fifties with active or convalescent COVID-19.

This clone was observed once. The gene calls are TRBV19 and TRBJ1-5, with D perhaps TRBD1 (5 bases). The ends were cut back, 0 bases at V and 1 base at J, with 10 bases in the middle. CDR1 is LNHDA and CDR2 is SQIVND in the germline V gene (reference sequence). This CDR3 is 16 amino acids long. The CDR3 loop reads CASSIDLAGSNQPQHF. The DNA of the CDR3 is TGTGCCAGTAGTATAGATCTGGCAGGGAGCAATCAGCCCCAGCATTTT.

The rearrangement joins TRBV5-5 to TRBJ1-6; D gene unclear. V was trimmed by 2 bases and J by 7 bases, leaving 7 bases between them. The germline gives CDR1 SGHKS, CDR2 YYEKEE (reference sequence). This CDR3 has 13 amino acids. The CDR3 DNA reads TGTGCCAGCAGCTTCGGGGTCAATTCACCCCTCCACTTT. Encoded protein: CASSFGVNSPLHF.

The chain carries TRBV9 and TRBJ2-7, with unresolved D. V lost 0 bases, J lost 0 bases, and 7 bases lay in between. Germline V gene data show CDR1 as SGDLS and CDR2 as YYNGEE. The CDR3 sequence is 14 residues long. Written as DNA, the CDR3 is TGTGCCAGCAGCGTAGCTAGTACCTCCTACGAGCAGTACTTC. It codes for CASSVASTSYEQYF.

The chain employs TRBV7-3 and TRBJ2-3, with TRBD2 matching 7 bases. After removal of 5 bases from V and 1 base from J, the junction contained 3 bases not matched to a gene. This CDR3 is 14 amino acids long. Germline-derived CDR1 and CDR2 are SGHTA and FQGTGA. The CDR3 DNA is TGTGCCAGCAGCCCTAGCGGACGCACAGATACGCAGTATTTT. It encodes CASSPSGRTDTQYF.

The genes are TRBV7-2 and TRBJ2-5; 11 bases are shared with TRBD2. Trimming removed 1 base from V and 1 base from J; junction bases left unmatched: 8. CDR1 and CDR2 (germline): SGHTA, FQGNSA. The CDR3 runs 18 residues. CDR3 DNA sequence: TGTGCCAGCAGCTTAGTGGCTAGCGGGGGGTATTCCCAAGAGACCCAGTACTTC. It codes for CASSLVASGGYSQETQYF.

This rearrangement joins TRBV4-1 to TRBJ1-1; no definite D call. There are 12 residues in the CDR3. Trimming took off 2 bases at V and 5 bases at J, with 6 bases between the two ends. Germline V gives CDR1 MGHRA, CDR2 YSYEKL. This CDR3 is CASSQTRTEAFF. In nucleotides, the CDR3 is TGCGCCAGCAGCCAAACGAGGACTGAAGCTTTCTTT.

J is TRBJ2-3 and V is TRBV4-2; 10 bases map to TRBD2. Germline CDR1 and CDR2: LGHNA and YNFKEQ. The V segment lost 3 bases and the J segment 4 bases; nucleotides outside the gene matches: 10. This CDR3 has 17 residues. The CDR3 reads CASSHSSLAGGPDTQYF. The DNA of the CDR3 is TGTGCCAGCAGCCATTCTTCCTTAGCGGGGGGCCCAGATACGCAGTATTTT.

The chain carries TRBV10-3 and TRBJ1-6; 9 bases line up with TRBD1. This CDR3 contains 17 residues. The germline V gene has CDR1 ENHRY and CDR2 SYGVKD. The V segment lost 5 bases and the J segment 0 bases; nucleotides outside the gene matches: 5. As DNA, the CDR3 is TGTGCCATCAGTCCGGGACAGGGCCGCTCCTATAATTCACCCCTCCACTTT. Encoded protein: CAISPGQGRSYNSPLHF.

The chain couples TRBV19 to TRBJ1-5; 11 positions match TRBD1. J was trimmed by 9 bases and V by 10 bases; bases with no gene match: 11. Germline V gene lookup returns CDR1 LNHDA and CDR2 SQIVND (reference sequence). The CDR3 consists of 14 residues. CDR3 protein: CATKHRDRGLPQHF. In DNA form, the CDR3 reads TGTGCCACTAAACACCGGGACAGGGGGTTGCCCCAGCATTTT.

The DNA for the CDR3 is TGTGCCATCAGGACAGAAACTTACGAGCAGTACTTC. It encodes CAIRTETYEQYF. The chain joins TRBV2 to TRBJ2-7; D possibly corresponds to TRBD1 (6 bases). The CDR3 loop spans 12 amino acids. V was pared by 10 bases and J by 4 bases, with 14 bases between. Germline-derived CDR1 and CDR2 are SNHLY and FYNNEI.

This sequence joins TRBV5-1 and TRBJ1-3; D is possibly TRBD1 (6 bases). Germline CDR1 is SGHRS and CDR2 is YFSETQ. V gave up 4 bases and J gave up 4 bases, with 18 bases separating them. The CDR3 loop spans 16 amino acids. CDR3 coding DNA: TGCGCCAGCAGCCTAGCGGGGGCCCAGGCCGGAAACACCATATATTTT. Translated, it gives CASSLAGAQAGNTIYF.

CDR3 sequence reads: CASSFTGDSTEAFF. The CDR3 DNA follows: TGCGCCAGCAGCTTTACAGGGGATAGCACTGAAGCTTTCTTT. The chain carries TRBV5-1 and TRBJ1-1; TRBD1 matches 7 bases. Germline V lookup: CDR1 SGHRS, CDR2 YFSETQ. Unmatched junction bases numbered 5, after V lost 2 bases and J lost 4 bases. This CDR3 spans 14 amino acids.